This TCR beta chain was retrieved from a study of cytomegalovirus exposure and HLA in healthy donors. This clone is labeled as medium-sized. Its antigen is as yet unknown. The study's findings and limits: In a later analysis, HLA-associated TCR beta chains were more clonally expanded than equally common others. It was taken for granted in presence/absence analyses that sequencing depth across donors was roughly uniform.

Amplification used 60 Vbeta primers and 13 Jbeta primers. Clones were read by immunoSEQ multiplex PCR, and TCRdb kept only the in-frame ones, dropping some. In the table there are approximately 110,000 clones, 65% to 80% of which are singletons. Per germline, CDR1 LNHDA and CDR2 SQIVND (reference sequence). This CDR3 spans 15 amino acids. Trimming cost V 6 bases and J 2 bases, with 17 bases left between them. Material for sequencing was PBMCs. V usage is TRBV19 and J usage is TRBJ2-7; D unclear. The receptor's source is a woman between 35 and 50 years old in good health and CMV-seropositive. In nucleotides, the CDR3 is TGTGCCAGTAGGAGAGGTGGAGACTTCACCTACGAGCAGTACTTC. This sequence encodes CASRRGGDFTYEQYF.